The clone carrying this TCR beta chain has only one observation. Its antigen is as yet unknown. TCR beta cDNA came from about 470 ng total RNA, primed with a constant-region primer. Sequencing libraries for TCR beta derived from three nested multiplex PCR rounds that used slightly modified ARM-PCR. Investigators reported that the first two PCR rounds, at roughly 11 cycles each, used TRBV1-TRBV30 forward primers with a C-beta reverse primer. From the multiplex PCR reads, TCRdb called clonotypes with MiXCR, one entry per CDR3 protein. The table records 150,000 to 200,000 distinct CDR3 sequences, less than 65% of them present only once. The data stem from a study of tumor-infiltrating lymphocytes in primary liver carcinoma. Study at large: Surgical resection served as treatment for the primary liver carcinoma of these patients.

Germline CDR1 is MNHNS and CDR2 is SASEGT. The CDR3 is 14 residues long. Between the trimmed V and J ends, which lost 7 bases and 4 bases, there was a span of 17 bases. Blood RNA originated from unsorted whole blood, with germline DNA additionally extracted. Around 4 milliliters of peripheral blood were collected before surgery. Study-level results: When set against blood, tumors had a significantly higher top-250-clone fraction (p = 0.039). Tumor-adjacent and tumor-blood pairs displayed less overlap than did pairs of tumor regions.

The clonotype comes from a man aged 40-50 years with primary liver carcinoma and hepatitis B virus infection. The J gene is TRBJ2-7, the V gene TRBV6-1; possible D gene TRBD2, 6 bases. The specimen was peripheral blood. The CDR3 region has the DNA TGTGCCAGCATTAGGGGAGGCGACCCGTACGAGCAGTACTTC. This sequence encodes CASIRGGDPYEQYF.